This entry lists 28 T cell receptor beta chains sequenced from one sample in a study of blood T cell repertoires in COVID-19. The assay was immunoSEQ multiplex PCR, and TCRdb's table has in-frame clones only and misses some. The data show about 210,000 clones, with over 70% seen just once and roughly 7.6% held by the top ten. The sequenced sample was peripheral blood. These receptors were obtained from a woman in her fifties or sixties with acute or convalescent COVID-19.

This rearrangement joins TRBV27 to TRBJ1-5; D perhaps matches TRBD1 (5 bases). V was pared by 5 bases and J by 0 bases, with 14 bases between. Germline CDR1 MNHEY, CDR2 SMNVEV (reference sequence). The CDR3 is 16 amino acids. The CDR3 spells CASSPRGNPSNQPQHF. CDR3 in DNA: TGTGCCAGCAGTCCCCGGGGGAATCCTAGCAATCAGCCCCAGCATTTT.

The chain carries TRBV25-1 and TRBJ2-3; 8 nucleotides match TRBD2. CDR3 length: 18 amino acids. Germline lookup yields CDR1 MGHDK and CDR2 SYGVNS. V shed 1 base, J shed 0 bases, and the junction held 9 bases outside the gene matches. CDR3 nucleotides: TGTGCCAGCAGTGAATCGGCGGGACTAGGAACCAGCACAGATACGCAGTATTTT. Translating gives CASSESAGLGTSTDTQYF.

The chain is built from TRBV7-9 and TRBJ2-7; 8 nucleotides agree with TRBD1. The CDR3 contains 13 residues. V trimming: 2 bases; J trimming: 7 bases; junction bases outside the gene matches: 4. Germline CDR1 SEHNR, CDR2 FQNEAQ (reference sequence). The CDR3 nucleotides are TGTGCCAGCAGCTTAATCCGACAGGGGGAGCAGTACTTC. The encoded protein is CASSLIRQGEQYF. Supplemented by reference TRBV7-9 and TRBJ2-7, the full variable domain reads DTGVSQNPRHKITKRGQNVTFRCDPISEHNRLYWYRQTLGQGPEFLTYFQNEAQLEKSRLLSDRFSAERPKGSFSTLEIQRTEQGDSAMYLCASSLIRQGEQYFGPGTRLTVT.

This clone was seen just once. The chain employs TRBV11-2 and TRBJ2-1; the D gene is possibly TRBD2 (5 bases). The V end lost 5 bases, the J end lost 0 bases, and 11 bases lay between the germline ends. Germline CDR1 is SGHAT and CDR2 is FQNNGV. The CDR3 is 15 amino acids. The CDR3 reads CASSVLGSSYNEQFF. The CDR3 DNA is TGTGCCAGCAGCGTCCTAGGGAGCTCCTACAATGAGCAGTTCTTC. The complete variable domain, with remaining parts taken from reference TRBV11-2 and TRBJ2-1, reads EAGVAQSPRYKIIEKRQSVAFWCNPISGHATLYWYQQILGQGPKLLIQFQNNGVVDDSQLPKDRFSAERLKGVDSTLKIQPAKLEDSAVYLCASSVLGSSYNEQFFGPGTRLTVL.

The gene calls are TRBV19 and TRBJ2-1; 13 bases fit TRBD2. V lost 5 bases, J lost 3 bases, and 1 base stayed unmatched. The CDR3 is made up of 15 amino acids. Germline CDR1 and CDR2: LNHDA and SQIVND (reference sequence). CDR3 region: CASSGLAGDYNEQFF. CDR3 coding DNA: TGTGCCAGTAGTGGACTAGCGGGAGACTACAATGAGCAGTTCTTC.

The rearrangement joins TRBV24-1 to TRBJ2-7; 9 nucleotides match TRBD2. CDR1 KGHDR and CDR2 SFDVKD come from the germline V gene. Trimming took 5 bases from V and 4 from J; bases not matched to a gene: 14. The CDR3 totals 17 residues. In nucleotides, the CDR3 is TGTGCCACCAGTGGAGGTGGAGGCGGGAGGGAGGGATACGAGCAGTACTTC. It specifies CATSGGGGGREGYEQYF.

The V call is TRBV19, the J call TRBJ2-3; 7 nucleotides line up with TRBD2. The CDR3 loop spans 14 amino acids. In germline, CDR1 is LNHDA, CDR2 SQIVND (reference sequence). V lost 6 bases, J lost 1 base, and 4 bases stayed unmatched. CDR3 sequence (DNA): TGTGCCAGTAGCCGGGGGGAACGCACAGATACGCAGTATTTT. Translated, it gives CASSRGERTDTQYF.

The chain has TRBV15 and TRBJ1-2, with 7 positions matching TRBD1. Germline-derived CDR1 and CDR2 are LNHNV and YYDKDF (reference sequence). CDR3 length: 14 amino acids. After removal of 0 bases from V and 7 bases from J, the junction contained 5 bases not matched to a gene. CDR3 DNA: TGTGCCACCAGCAGAGATATGGCAGGGGGTGGCTACACCTTC. Encoded protein: CATSRDMAGGGYTF.

CDR3 DNA: TGTGCCAGCAGCCTAAACACTGAAGCTTTCTTT. Translation: CASSLNTEAFF. J is TRBJ1-1 and V is TRBV4-2, with D unclear. Germline V CDR1 and CDR2: LGHNA, YNFKEQ. The CDR3 consists of 11 residues. Deletions cut 4 bases from V and 2 bases from J, with 2 bases between.

The rearrangement uses TRBV5-1 and TRBJ1-1; possible D gene TRBD1, 6 bases. Per the germline V gene, CDR1 is SGHRS and CDR2 is YFSETQ. The CDR3 is 14 amino acids. Trimming removed 4 bases at V and 4 bases at J, with 14 bases between. In DNA form, the CDR3 reads TGCGCCAGCAGCAGACAGGTATCCGGCACTGAAGCTTTCTTT. This gives the protein CASSRQVSGTEAFF.

The V and J genes are TRBV10-3 and TRBJ1-1, with 8 bases matching TRBD1. CDR1 and CDR2 from the germline V gene are ENHRY and SYGVKD. The CDR3 contains 14 residues. V trimming: 5 bases; J trimming: 4 bases; junction bases outside the gene matches: 6. CDR3 sequence reads: CAISLDRGVTEAFF. In DNA form, the CDR3 reads TGTGCCATCAGTCTAGACAGGGGTGTCACTGAAGCTTTCTTT.

The chain links TRBV6-5 to TRBJ2-7, with 12 bases fitting TRBD2. Germline assignment: CDR1 MNHEY and CDR2 SVGAGI. The CDR3 is 15 amino acids. Losses at the gene ends were 6 bases for V and 7 bases for J; bases not matched to a gene: 10. This CDR3 reads CASSPLAGGPREQYF. DNA of the CDR3: TGTGCCAGCAGCCCCCTAGCGGGAGGGCCGCGGGAGCAGTACTTC.

V and J are TRBV28 and TRBJ1-1; 7 bases are shared with TRBD1. Germline values: CDR1 MDHEN, CDR2 SYDVKM. There are 13 residues in the CDR3. With 6 bases clipped from V and 6 bases from J, the junction kept 7 bases outside the gene matches. Here the CDR3 reads CASRETGEAEAFF. The DNA of the CDR3 is TGTGCCAGCAGAGAAACAGGGGAGGCTGAAGCTTTCTTT.

The chain uses TRBV10-2 and TRBJ1-3, with D tentatively TRBD1 (5 bases). CDR1 is WSHSY, CDR2 SAAADI, per germline. The V end lost 3 bases, the J end lost 8 bases, and 14 bases lay between the germline ends. The CDR3 length is 14 residues. In nucleotides, the CDR3 is TGCGCCAGCAGTGAAATGGGAGGGGTGGACACCATATATTTT. Translating it yields CASSEMGGVDTIYF.

The rearrangement joins TRBV30 to TRBJ1-4; perhaps TRBD1 as D (5 bases). The CDR3 runs to 13 residues. The germline V gene encodes CDR1 GTSNPN and CDR2 SVGIG (reference sequence). The V and J ends lost 4 bases and 4 bases respectively, with 10 bases between them. DNA of the CDR3: TGTGCCTGGAATATACAGGTTAATGAAAAACTGTTTTTT. This gives the protein CAWNIQVNEKLFF.

The chain uses TRBV19 and TRBJ1-2; 7 bases are shared with TRBD1. V gave up 4 bases and J gave up 4 bases; unmatched junction bases: 6. The CDR3 has 14 residues. The germline gives CDR1 LNHDA, CDR2 SQIVND (reference sequence). CDR3 bases: TGTGCCAGTAGTAGCCCGGACAGGAGCTATGGCTACACCTTC. Protein sequence: CASSSPDRSYGYTF.

The CDR3 sequence is CASSQVQGGTRNTIYF. The CDR3 DNA reads as TGTGCCAGCAGCCAAGTCCAGGGGGGCACAAGAAACACCATATATTTT. The rearrangement uses TRBV3-1 (or the pseudogene TRBV3-2) and TRBJ1-3, with 7 nucleotides matching TRBD1. V was pared by 1 base and J by 5 bases, with 8 bases of the junction left unmatched. Germline CDR1 is LGHDT and CDR2 is YNNKEL (reference sequence). The CDR3 totals 16 residues.

This chain connects TRBV10-2 to TRBJ2-3; 10 bases match TRBD2. Germline lookup yields CDR1 WSHSY and CDR2 SAAADI. This CDR3 comprises 13 residues. V was pared by 4 bases and J by 5 bases, with 0 bases of the junction left unmatched. The CDR3 region is CASSGLAGDTQYF. The CDR3 DNA reads TGCGCCAGCAGTGGACTAGCGGGAGATACGCAGTATTTT.

The J gene is TRBJ2-7, the V gene TRBV19, with 7 bases identical to TRBD1. J gave up 0 bases and V 1 base, and 6 bases lay outside the gene matches. The CDR3 totals 16 residues. Per the germline V gene, CDR1 is LNHDA and CDR2 is SQIVND (reference sequence). This CDR3 reads CASSIARTGNSYEQYF. CDR3 nucleotides: TGTGCCAGTAGTATAGCCCGGACAGGTAACTCCTACGAGCAGTACTTC.

This chain links TRBV5-1 with TRBJ2-2; TRBD1 agrees at 7 bases. Germline V CDR1 and CDR2: SGHRS, YFSETQ. This CDR3 has 16 amino acids. J lost 1 base, V lost 1 base, and 4 bases had no gene match. The CDR3 nucleotides read TGCGCCAGCAGCTTGACGAGGGGGCTGAACACCGGGGAGCTGTTTTTT. Protein: CASSLTRGLNTGELFF. Complete variable domain (other parts from reference TRBV5-1 and TRBJ2-2): KAGVTQTPRYLIKTRGQQVTLSCSPISGHRSVSWYQQTPGQGLQFLFEYFSETQRNKGNFPGRFSGRQFSNSRSEMNVSTLELGDSALYLCASSLTRGLNTGELFFGEGSRLTVL.

V usage is TRBV28 and J usage is TRBJ1-1; 9 nucleotides agree with TRBD1. CDR1 and CDR2 (germline): MDHEN, SYDVKM. V lost 6 bases and J lost 5; bases outside the gene matches: 7. There are 14 residues in the CDR3. CDR3 DNA: TGTGCCAGCAGCACACAGGGGGCGGGTACTGAAGCTTTCTTT. Protein product: CASSTQGAGTEAFF.

V is TRBV19 and J is TRBJ1-1; no firm D call. V was trimmed by 6 bases and J by 0 bases, leaving 14 bases between them. This CDR3 is built from 15 residues. The germline CDR1 and CDR2 sequences are LNHDA and SQIVND (reference sequence). As DNA, the CDR3 is TGTGCCAGTAGGTTGAAGAGGGCCGTGAACACTGAAGCTTTCTTT. Residues: CASRLKRAVNTEAFF.

The V and J genes are TRBV28 and TRBJ2-1; 15 bases agree with TRBD2. This CDR3 region has 17 residues. After removal of 2 bases from V and 9 bases from J, the junction contained 8 bases not matched to a gene. The V gene's germline CDR1 is MDHEN and CDR2 SYDVKM. Here the CDR3 DNA reads TGTGCCAGCAGTTTAGCTGGACTAGCGGGGGGGTATGGTGAGCAGTTCTTC. Translation gives CASSLAGLAGGYGEQFF.

This clone was seen once. V and J are TRBV10-3 and TRBJ2-1; D unclear. In germline, CDR1 is ENHRY, CDR2 SYGVKD. V lost 7 bases, J lost 0 bases, and 7 bases lay in between. The CDR3 is 13 residues long. The DNA of the CDR3 is TGTGCCATCACCGAGAGCTCCTACAATGAGCAGTTCTTC. This codes for CAITESSYNEQFF.

The V gene is TRBV28, the J gene TRBJ2-3; 8 nucleotides agree with TRBD2. Germline V gene data show CDR1 as MDHEN and CDR2 as SYDVKM. The CDR3 spans 15 residues. V lost 6 bases and J lost 5; bases outside the gene matches: 10. Here the CDR3 DNA reads TGTGCCAGCAGGGGGGCGGGACTAGTACGAGATACGCAGTATTTT. Its protein product is CASRGAGLVRDTQYF.

In its sample, this clone was seen a few times. The chain employs TRBV6-6 and TRBJ2-3, with D possibly being TRBD1 (6 bases). Trimming took off 5 bases at V and 1 base at J, with 22 bases between the two ends. The germline V gene encodes CDR1 MNHNY and CDR2 SVGAGI (reference sequence). This CDR3 is 18 amino acids long. In DNA form, the CDR3 reads TGTGCCAGCAGTCCCGGGACATTCCCTCTTACGGGCACAGATACGCAGTATTTT. This codes for CASSPGTFPLTGTDTQYF.

The V gene is TRBV10-2, the J gene TRBJ2-5; 9 positions agree with TRBD2. CDR3 size: 14 residues. CDR1 WSHSY and CDR2 SAAADI come from the germline V gene. The trim removed 4 bases at V and 1 base at J, leaving 1 base unmatched. The CDR3 DNA is TGCGCCAGCAGTGTAGCGGGAGTCCAAGAGACCCAGTACTTC. This encodes CASSVAGVQETQYF.

The chain has TRBV7-3 and TRBJ2-1; 10 bases agree with TRBD1. This CDR3 has 15 amino acids. CDR1 is SGHTA, CDR2 FQGTGA, per germline. Trimming at V came to 2 bases and at J to 5 bases, leaving 3 bases not matched to a gene. The CDR3 loop reads CASSLGTGVDNEQFF. DNA for the CDR3: TGTGCCAGCAGCTTAGGGACAGGGGTTGACAATGAGCAGTTCTTC.